The clone carrying this TCR beta chain was seen more than once but under ten times. V gave up 4 bases and J gave up 7 bases, with 14 bases separating them. The CDR3 spans 15 residues. Germline CDR1 reads LNHDA; CDR2 reads SQIVND (reference sequence). Data came from immunoSEQ multiplex PCR; TCRdb stores just in-frame clones and leaves some out. The repertoire holds under 150,000 clones, around nine tenths seen once, with approximately 2.5% in the top ten. This entry belongs to a study of blood T cell repertoires in COVID-19. This clonotype was sampled from a human donor in a cohort sampled during active COVID-19. The source material was peripheral blood. The chain combines TRBV19 with TRBJ1-6; possibly TRBD1 for D (6 bases). The CDR3 nucleotides are TGTGCCAGTAGTAGCCCGCGGGGGCGGAATTCACCCCTCCACTTT. Translating it yields CASSSPRGRNSPLHF.